The 20 T cell receptor beta chains presented below share a single source sample, sequenced in a study of shared clonotypes between healthy human individuals. Naivety among CD8 cells was defined by CD45RO negativity and positive CCR7 selection, thereby excluding terminally differentiated effector memory CD45RA+ cells. Clones were sequenced by immunoSEQ multiplex PCR, and TCRdb holds only the in-frame ones, with some missing. This sample yields 2 million to 2.5 million clones, of which about 94% are seen a single time; 0.9% to 1.4% belongs to the top ten. The sequencing input was naive CD8+ T cells sorted from blood. These receptors came from a man younger than 35 in good health.

The genes are TRBV7-9 and TRBJ2-2; D is uncertain. CDR1 is SEHNR and CDR2 is FQNEAQ in the germline V gene (reference sequence). V was clipped by 5 bases and J by 0 bases, with 10 bases between them. The CDR3 extends over 15 amino acids. DNA of the CDR3: TGTGCCAGCAGCCTAGACATCGCGAACACCGGGGAGCTGTTTTTT. It encodes CASSLDIANTGELFF.

V gene TRBV7-4 combines with J gene TRBJ2-1, with 9 positions matching TRBD2. Germline loops: CDR1 SGHVT, CDR2 SQSDAQ. Unmatched junction bases numbered 13, after V lost 7 bases and J lost 6 bases. CDR3 size: 16 residues. CDR3 DNA: TGTGCCAGCACCACAAACGGGCGGGAGGGCCCCAATGAGCAGTTCTTC. This encodes CASTTNGREGPNEQFF. Variable domain in full (rest from reference TRBV7-4 and TRBJ2-1): GAGVSQSPRYKVAKRGRDVALRCDSISGHVTLYWYRQTLGQGSEVLTYSQSDAQRDKSGRPSGRFSAERPERSVSTLKIQRTEQGDSAVYLCASTTNGREGPNEQFFGPGTRLTVL.

J is TRBJ1-2 and V is TRBV13; possible D gene TRBD1, 5 bases. Germline CDR1 reads PRHDT; CDR2 reads FYEKMQ (reference sequence). This CDR3 is built from 17 residues. V lost 5 bases, J lost 1 base, and 20 bases lay in between. The CDR3 region is CASSQPFLLQGNYGYTF. The CDR3 nucleotides read TGTGCCAGCAGCCAACCCTTCCTCCTCCAGGGTAACTATGGCTACACCTTC.

The chain combines TRBV4-3 with TRBJ2-1; TRBD1 matches at 12 bases. Germline values: CDR1 LGHNA, CDR2 YSLEER. The CDR3 is 15 amino acids. After removal of 5 bases from V and 8 bases from J, the junction contained 7 bases not matched to a gene. The CDR3 loop reads CASSAGTGGAYEQFF. The CDR3 nucleotides read TGCGCCAGCAGCGCCGGGACAGGGGGCGCCTATGAGCAGTTCTTC.

J is TRBJ1-2 and V is TRBV11-2; D is uncertain. The CDR3 runs to 14 residues. Germline V gene lookup returns CDR1 SGHAT and CDR2 FQNNGV. Deletions cut 1 base from V and 7 bases from J, with 13 bases between. The CDR3 coding sequence is TGTGCCAGCAGCTTAGGGGCTGCCTCTGGTGGCTACACCTTC. It is translated as CASSLGAASGGYTF. Drawing the rest from reference TRBV11-2 and TRBJ1-2, the complete variable domain is EAGVAQSPRYKIIEKRQSVAFWCNPISGHATLYWYQQILGQGPKLLIQFQNNGVVDDSQLPKDRFSAERLKGVDSTLKIQPAKLEDSAVYLCASSLGAASGGYTFGSGTRLTVV.

This rearrangement joins TRBV10-3 to TRBJ1-2, with D perhaps matching TRBD1 (5 bases). This CDR3 spans 16 amino acids. With 3 bases removed from V and 4 bases from J, the gap between germline ends came to 18 bases. Germline loops: CDR1 ENHRY, CDR2 SYGVKD. The CDR3 loop is CAISDNLAGHSYGYTF. CDR3 coding DNA: TGTGCCATCAGTGATAATCTGGCAGGGCATTCCTATGGCTACACCTTC.

The chain couples TRBV27 to TRBJ1-2; 8 positions match TRBD1. In germline, CDR1 is MNHEY, CDR2 SMNVEV (reference sequence). CDR3 length: 14 residues. The junction had 7 bases not matched to a gene; V was cut back by 7 bases and J by 3 bases. The CDR3, as DNA: TGTGCCAGCAACCCGACAGGGGCCTACTATGGCTACACCTTC. Protein product: CASNPTGAYYGYTF.

The chain uses TRBV5-6 and TRBJ2-5, with D unresolved. CDR1 and CDR2 from the germline V gene are SGHDT and YYEEEE. This CDR3 region has 14 residues. V was trimmed by 7 bases and J by 1 base, leaving 14 bases between them. CDR3 loop: CASALGLSQETQYF. The CDR3 DNA reads TGTGCCAGCGCCTTGGGTCTCAGCCAAGAGACCCAGTACTTC.

This clone occurred once. The chain links TRBV27 to TRBJ1-1; maybe TRBD1 (5 bases). This CDR3 has 15 residues. Germline V gene data show CDR1 as MNHEY and CDR2 as SMNVEV (reference sequence). The V end was cut by 5 bases, the J end by 0 bases, with 13 bases between. The CDR3 is CASSAAGGVNTEAFF. The CDR3 DNA reads TGTGCCAGCAGTGCTGCGGGGGGGGTGAACACTGAAGCTTTCTTT.

The J gene is TRBJ2-3, the V gene TRBV27, with TRBD2 identical over 7 bases. After removal of 5 bases from V and 4 bases from J, the junction contained 12 bases not matched to a gene. CDR1 and CDR2 (germline): MNHEY, SMNVEV (reference sequence). The CDR3 extends over 16 amino acids. The DNA of the CDR3 is TGTGCCAGCAGTCCTAGCATAGGGGAGGGCGCAGATACGCAGTATTTT. Its translation is CASSPSIGEGADTQYF.

The chain joins TRBV10-3 to TRBJ2-5; 9 positions match TRBD1. This CDR3 comprises 12 residues. Germline V CDR1 and CDR2: ENHRY, SYGVKD. Trimming at V came to 10 bases and at J to 5 bases, leaving 5 bases not matched to a gene. The CDR3 is CASGQGSETQYF. CDR3 coding DNA: TGTGCCAGCGGACAGGGGTCGGAGACCCAGTACTTC.

This clone was detected once. This rearrangement joins TRBV7-9 to TRBJ2-7, with D tentatively TRBD1 (5 bases). The CDR3 is 14 residues long. V gave up 3 bases and J gave up 0 bases, with 9 bases separating them. Germline CDR1 and CDR2: SEHNR and FQNEAQ (reference sequence). CDR3 sequence reads: CASSFDGHSYEQYF. CDR3 in DNA: TGTGCCAGCAGCTTCGATGGACACTCCTACGAGCAGTACTTC.

The chain couples TRBV11-2 to TRBJ2-2; tentatively, D is TRBD1 (6 bases). CDR3 length equals 15 residues. From germline, CDR1 is SGHAT and CDR2 FQNNGV. The V end lost 5 bases, the J end lost 5 bases, and 15 bases lay between the germline ends. CDR3 nucleotide sequence: TGTGCCAGCAGCGGGTGGGCAGGGGTAACCGGGGAGCTGTTTTTT. Its protein is CASSGWAGVTGELFF.

The gene calls are TRBV7-9 and TRBJ1-1, with D possibly being TRBD1 (5 bases). The V end lost 5 bases, the J end lost 4 bases, and 17 bases lay between the germline ends. This CDR3 spans 15 amino acids. Per germline, CDR1 SEHNR and CDR2 FQNEAQ (reference sequence). Written as DNA, the CDR3 is TGTGCCAGCAGCCCCCTTGGGGCGGTCAGCACTGAAGCTTTCTTT. Protein sequence: CASSPLGAVSTEAFF.

V usage is TRBV11-1 and J usage is TRBJ1-2; D is unresolved. Deletions cut 2 bases from V and 4 bases from J, with 8 bases between. This CDR3 is 13 amino acids long. Germline V CDR1 and CDR2: SGHAT, FQDESV (reference sequence). The CDR3 sequence: CASSLIGFYGYTF. CDR3 in DNA: TGTGCCAGCAGCTTAATCGGGTTCTATGGCTACACCTTC.

The chain recombines TRBV5-5 with TRBJ1-1; D not resolved. The CDR3 extends over 14 amino acids. In germline, CDR1 is SGHKS, CDR2 YYEKEE (reference sequence). V lost 4 bases, J lost 3 bases, and 13 bases lay in between. CDR3: CASSPNGIDTEAFF. The CDR3 DNA reads as TGTGCCAGCAGCCCCAATGGGATAGACACTGAAGCTTTCTTT.

The chain has TRBV27 and TRBJ2-1; TRBD1 matches at 7 bases. Germline values: CDR1 MNHEY, CDR2 SMNVEV (reference sequence). With 4 bases clipped from V and 4 bases from J, the junction kept 10 bases outside the gene matches. The CDR3 loop spans 16 amino acids. The CDR3 nucleotides are TGTGCCAGCAGTTATTCCACGGGACAGCTTTACAATGAGCAGTTCTTC. Translation gives CASSYSTGQLYNEQFF.

This chain joins TRBV5-1 and TRBJ2-7; maybe TRBD2 (6 bases). V lost 2 bases and J 7 bases, leaving 13 bases between the germline ends. This CDR3 comprises 13 residues. Germline-derived CDR1 and CDR2 are SGHRS and YFSETQ. CDR3 in DNA: TGCGCCAGCAGCTTCGGGGGATCGGGAGAGCAGTACTTC. Translation gives CASSFGGSGEQYF.

The V gene is TRBV28, the J gene TRBJ2-5, with 11 bases fitting TRBD2. Germline V gene sequence: CDR1 MDHEN, CDR2 SYDVKM. With V trimmed by 4 bases and J by 5 bases, 3 bases remained unmatched. This CDR3 contains 14 residues. In nucleotides, the CDR3 is TGTGCCAGCAGTTACCGACTAGCGGGGGAGACCCAGTACTTC. This codes for CASSYRLAGETQYF.

This clone was observed a single time. The chain uses TRBV5-6 and TRBJ1-2; TRBD1 aligns across 7 bases. CDR3 length: 15 residues. Germline CDR1 reads SGHDT; CDR2 reads YYEEEE. Trimming took 5 bases from V and 2 from J; bases not matched to a gene: 9. Here the CDR3 DNA reads TGTGCCAGCAGGGGGTTATTGGGACAGAACTATGGCTACACCTTC. It specifies CASRGLLGQNYGYTF. The complete variable domain, with remaining parts taken from reference TRBV5-6 and TRBJ1-2, reads DAGVTQSPTHLIKTRGQQVTLRCSPKSGHDTVSWYQQALGQGPQFIFQYYEEEERQRGNFPDRFSGHQFPNYSSELNVNALLLGDSALYLCASRGLLGQNYGYTFGSGTRLTVV.